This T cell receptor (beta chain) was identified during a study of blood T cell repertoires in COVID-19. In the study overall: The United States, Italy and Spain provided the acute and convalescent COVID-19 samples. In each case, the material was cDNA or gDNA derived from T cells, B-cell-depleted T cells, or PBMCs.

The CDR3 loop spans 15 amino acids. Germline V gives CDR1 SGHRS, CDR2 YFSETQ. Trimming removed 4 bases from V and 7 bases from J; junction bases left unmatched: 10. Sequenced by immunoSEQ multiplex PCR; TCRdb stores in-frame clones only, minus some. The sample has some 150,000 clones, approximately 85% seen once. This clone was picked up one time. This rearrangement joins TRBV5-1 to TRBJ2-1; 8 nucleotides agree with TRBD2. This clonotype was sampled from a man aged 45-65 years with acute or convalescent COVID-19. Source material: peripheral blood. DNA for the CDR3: TGCGCCAGCAGCCCCCTAGGAGCGGGAGTTAATGAGCAGTTCTTC. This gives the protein CASSPLGAGVNEQFF. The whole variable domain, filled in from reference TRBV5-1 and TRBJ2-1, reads KAGVTQTPRYLIKTRGQQVTLSCSPISGHRSVSWYQQTPGQGLQFLFEYFSETQRNKGNFPGRFSGRQFSNSRSEMNVSTLELGDSALYLCASSPLGAGVNEQFFGPGTRLTVL.